This T cell receptor beta chain was recovered during a study of blood T cell repertoires in COVID-19. Background on the study: Acute and convalescent COVID-19 specimens originated in the United States, Italy and Spain. Sample material is recorded as cDNA or gDNA derived from T cells, B-cell-depleted T cells, or PBMCs.

This clone was counted once. Per the original methods: Counts of nucleated cells, estimated from reference gene primer amplification, were obtained. The assay was immunoSEQ multiplex PCR, and TCRdb's table has in-frame clones only and misses some. V and J calls and clone size are as listed in that table; D and trimming were resolved from the DNA. This sample has approximately 150,000 clones, with approximately 88% found just once. Germline CDR1 is MDHEN and CDR2 is SYDVKM. The CDR3 covers 15 residues. V shed 1 base and J 4 bases; nucleotides not matched to a gene: 6. This chain uses TRBV28 with TRBJ1-2; 7 bases align to TRBD1. The sequenced material came from peripheral blood. This sequence was found in a man between 60 and 75 years old with acute or convalescent COVID-19. CDR3 region: CASSLFSTGRYGYTF. As DNA, the CDR3 is TGTGCCAGCAGTTTATTTTCGACAGGGCGCTATGGCTACACCTTC.